This T cell receptor (beta chain) derives from a study of CD8 T cells in Susac syndrome. Study results and caveats: Clonal expansion was not seen in any Susac syndrome CD4+ T cell repertoire.

Remarks on this clonotype: Its antigen is unidentified.

The CDR3 is 15 residues long. Reverse transcription used about 0.45 to 1 ug RNA and random hexamers. TCRdb processed the immunoSEQ multiplex PCR reads anew with MiXCR; each CDR3 protein has one entry. The sample contains around 200,000 distinct CDR3 sequences, under 97% of which appear only once. The clonotype originates from a human donor with Susac syndrome. The gene calls are TRBV12-2 and TRBJ1-3; the DNA was not used to check the table's D call, TRBD1. TRBV12-2 counts as a pseudogene. Sequences were obtained from CD4+ T cells from PBMCs. CDR3 sequence: CASPAGTPSGNTIYF. The CDR3 DNA follows: TGTGCATCACCGGCGGGGACACCCTCTGGAAACACCATATATTTT.